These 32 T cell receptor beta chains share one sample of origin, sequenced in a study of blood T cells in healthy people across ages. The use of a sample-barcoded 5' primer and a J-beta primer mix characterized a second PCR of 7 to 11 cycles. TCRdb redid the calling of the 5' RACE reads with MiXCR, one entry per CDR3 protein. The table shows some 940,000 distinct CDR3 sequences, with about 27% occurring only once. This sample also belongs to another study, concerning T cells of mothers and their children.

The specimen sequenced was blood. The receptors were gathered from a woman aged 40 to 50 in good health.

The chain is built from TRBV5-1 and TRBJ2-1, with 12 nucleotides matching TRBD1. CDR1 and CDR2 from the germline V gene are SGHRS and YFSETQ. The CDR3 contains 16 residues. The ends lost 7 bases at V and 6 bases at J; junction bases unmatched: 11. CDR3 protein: CASVYAGTGGFNEQFF. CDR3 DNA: TGCGCCAGCGTTTACGCCGGGACAGGGGGCTTCAATGAGCAGTTCTTC. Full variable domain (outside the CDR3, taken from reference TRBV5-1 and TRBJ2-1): KAGVTQTPRYLIKTRGQQVTLSCSPISGHRSVSWYQQTPGQGLQFLFEYFSETQRNKGNFPGRFSGRQFSNSRSEMNVSTLELGDSALYLCASVYAGTGGFNEQFFGPGTRLTVL.

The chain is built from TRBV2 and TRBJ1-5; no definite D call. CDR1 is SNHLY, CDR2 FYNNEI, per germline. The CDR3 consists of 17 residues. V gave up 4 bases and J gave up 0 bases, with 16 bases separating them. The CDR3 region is CASSVSREKYSNQPQHF. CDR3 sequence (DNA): TGTGCCAGCAGTGTAAGCCGAGAGAAGTATAGCAATCAGCCCCAGCATTTT.

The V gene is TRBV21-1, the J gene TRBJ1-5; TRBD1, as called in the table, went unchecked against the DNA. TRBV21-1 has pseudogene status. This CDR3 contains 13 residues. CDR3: CASSLRGRQPQHF. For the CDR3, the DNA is TGTGCCAGCAGCCTCAGGGGGAGGCAGCCCCAGCATTTT.

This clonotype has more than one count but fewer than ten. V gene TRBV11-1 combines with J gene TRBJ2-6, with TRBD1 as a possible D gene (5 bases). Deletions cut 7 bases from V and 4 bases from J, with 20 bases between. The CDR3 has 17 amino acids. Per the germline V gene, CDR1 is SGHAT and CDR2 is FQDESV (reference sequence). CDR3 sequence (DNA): TGTGCCAGCACCGCCCGGGCCTGGGGCTCAGGGGCCAACGTCCTGACTTTC. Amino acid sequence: CASTARAWGSGANVLTF.

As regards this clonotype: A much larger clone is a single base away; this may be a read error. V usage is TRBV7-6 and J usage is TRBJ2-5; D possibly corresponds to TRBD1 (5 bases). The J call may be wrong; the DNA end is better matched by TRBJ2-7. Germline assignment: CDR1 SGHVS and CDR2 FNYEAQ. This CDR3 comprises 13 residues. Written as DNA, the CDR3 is TGTGCCAGCAGCTTCTCTAGGGGTCACGAGCAGTACTTC. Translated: CASSFSRGHEQYF.

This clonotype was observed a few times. The CDR3 region has the DNA TGCGCCAGCAGCTTGGAGGGGCAGGGAAGGGTGCAGTTCTTC. The encoded protein is CASSLEGQGRVQFF. The rearrangement links TRBV5-1 to TRBJ2-1, with D possibly matching TRBD1 (5 bases). CDR1 is SGHRS and CDR2 is YFSETQ in the germline V gene. Trimming took off 0 bases at V and 12 bases at J, with 16 bases between the two ends. The CDR3 extends over 14 amino acids.

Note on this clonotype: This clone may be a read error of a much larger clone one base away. The CDR3 reads CASSPLQVGREQFF. CDR3 DNA sequence: TGTGCCAGCAGTCCCCTGCAGGTGGGCAGAGAGCAGTTCTTC. The J gene is TRBJ2-1, the V gene TRBV27, with unresolved D. The CDR3 consists of 14 residues. The V gene lost 5 bases and the J gene lost 10 bases, with 18 bases spanning the gap. The germline V gene encodes CDR1 MNHEY and CDR2 SMNVEV (reference sequence).

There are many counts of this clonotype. CDR3 loop: CASSLLRAGETQYF. For the CDR3, the DNA is TGTGCCAGCAGTCTACTTCGGGCTGGCGAGACCCAGTACTTC. V gene TRBV28 combines with J gene TRBJ2-5, with no clear D. The V end was cut by 5 bases, the J end by 5 bases, with 15 bases between. This CDR3 is 14 amino acids long. Germline V gene data show CDR1 as MDHEN and CDR2 as SYDVKM.

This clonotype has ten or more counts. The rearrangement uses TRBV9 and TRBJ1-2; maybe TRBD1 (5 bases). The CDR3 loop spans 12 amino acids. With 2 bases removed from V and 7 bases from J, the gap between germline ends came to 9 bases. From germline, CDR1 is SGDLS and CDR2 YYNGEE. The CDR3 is CASSVPRVGYTF. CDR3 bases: TGTGCCAGCAGCGTTCCCAGGGTTGGCTACACCTTC.

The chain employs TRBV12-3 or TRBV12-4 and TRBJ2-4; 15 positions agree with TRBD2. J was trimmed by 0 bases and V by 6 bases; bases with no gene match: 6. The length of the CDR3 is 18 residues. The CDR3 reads CASSRTSGGAVAKNIQYF. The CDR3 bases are TGTGCCAGCAGCCGGACTAGCGGGGGGGCGGTAGCCAAAAACATTCAGTACTTC.

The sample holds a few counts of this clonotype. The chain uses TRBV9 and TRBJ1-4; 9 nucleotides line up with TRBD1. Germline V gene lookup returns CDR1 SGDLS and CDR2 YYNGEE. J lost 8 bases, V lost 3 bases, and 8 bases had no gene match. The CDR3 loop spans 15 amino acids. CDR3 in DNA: TGTGCCAGCAGCGGAGGGACAGGGTCAGTAGAAAAACTGTTTTTT. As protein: CASSGGTGSVEKLFF.

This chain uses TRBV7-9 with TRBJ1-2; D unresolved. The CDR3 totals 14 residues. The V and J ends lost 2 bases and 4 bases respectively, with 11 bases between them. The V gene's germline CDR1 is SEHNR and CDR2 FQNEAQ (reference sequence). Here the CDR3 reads CASSLFVRGYGYTF. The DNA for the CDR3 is TGTGCCAGCAGCTTATTTGTAAGAGGCTATGGCTACACCTTC.

Here the CDR3 reads CASSEYIGTGSYEQYF. The CDR3 DNA follows: TGTGCCAGCAGTGAATATATAGGGACAGGGTCCTACGAGCAGTACTTC. The chain employs TRBV25-1 and TRBJ2-7; 9 positions match TRBD1. V was clipped by 0 bases and J by 1 base; unmatched bases: 4. Germline CDR1 reads MGHDK; CDR2 reads SYGVNS. The CDR3 totals 16 residues.

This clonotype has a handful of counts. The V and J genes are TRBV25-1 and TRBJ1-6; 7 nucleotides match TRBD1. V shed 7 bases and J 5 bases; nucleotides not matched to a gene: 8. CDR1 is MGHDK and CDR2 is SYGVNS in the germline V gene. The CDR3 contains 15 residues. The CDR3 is CASTDRDSDNSPLHF. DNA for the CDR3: TGTGCCAGCACCGATCGGGACAGCGATAATTCACCCCTCCACTTT.

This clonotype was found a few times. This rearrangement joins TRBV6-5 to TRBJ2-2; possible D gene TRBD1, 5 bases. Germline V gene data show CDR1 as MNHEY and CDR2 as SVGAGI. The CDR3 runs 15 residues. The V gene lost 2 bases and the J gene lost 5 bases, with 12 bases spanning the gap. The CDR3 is CASSYRAGKTGELFF. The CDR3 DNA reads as TGTGCCAGCAGTTACAGGGCAGGGAAAACCGGGGAGCTGTTTTTT.

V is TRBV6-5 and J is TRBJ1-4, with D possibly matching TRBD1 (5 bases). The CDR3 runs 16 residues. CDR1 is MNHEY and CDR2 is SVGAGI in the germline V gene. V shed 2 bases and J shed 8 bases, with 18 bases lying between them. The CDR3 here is CASSYTRGSGLEKLFF. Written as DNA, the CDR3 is TGTGCCAGCAGTTACACACGGGGGAGTGGGCTGGAAAAACTGTTTTTT.

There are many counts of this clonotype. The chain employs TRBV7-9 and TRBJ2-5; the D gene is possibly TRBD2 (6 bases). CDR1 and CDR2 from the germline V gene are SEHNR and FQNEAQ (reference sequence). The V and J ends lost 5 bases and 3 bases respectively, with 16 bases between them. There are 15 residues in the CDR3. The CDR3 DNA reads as TGTGCCAGCAGCCCGGTTATGGCGGGGAAAGAGACCCAGTACTTC. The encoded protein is CASSPVMAGKETQYF. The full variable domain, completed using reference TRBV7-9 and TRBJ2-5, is DTGVSQNPRHKITKRGQNVTFRCDPISEHNRLYWYRQTLGQGPEFLTYFQNEAQLEKSRLLSDRFSAERPKGSFSTLEIQRTEQGDSAMYLCASSPVMAGKETQYFGPGTRLLVL.

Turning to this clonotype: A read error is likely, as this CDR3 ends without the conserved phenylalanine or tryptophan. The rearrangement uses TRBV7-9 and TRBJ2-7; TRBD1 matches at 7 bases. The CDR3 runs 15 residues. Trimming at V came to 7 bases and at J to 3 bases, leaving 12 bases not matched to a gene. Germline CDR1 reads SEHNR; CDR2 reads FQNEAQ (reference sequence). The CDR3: CASIHTGQINYEQYL. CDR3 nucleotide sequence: TGTGCCAGCATCCATACGGGACAGATCAACTACGAGCAGTACCTC.

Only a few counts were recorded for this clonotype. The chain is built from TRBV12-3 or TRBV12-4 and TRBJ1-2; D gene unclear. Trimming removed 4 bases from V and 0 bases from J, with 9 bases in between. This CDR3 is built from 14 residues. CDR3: CASSSIDSNYGYTF. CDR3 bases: TGTGCCAGCAGTTCCATAGATTCTAACTATGGCTACACCTTC.

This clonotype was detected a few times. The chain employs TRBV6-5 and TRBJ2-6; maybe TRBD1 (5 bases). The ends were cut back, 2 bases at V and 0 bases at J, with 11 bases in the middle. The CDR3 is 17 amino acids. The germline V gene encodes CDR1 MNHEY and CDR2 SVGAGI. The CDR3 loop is CASSYETVSSGANVLTF. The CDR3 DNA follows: TGTGCCAGCAGTTACGAGACAGTCAGCTCTGGGGCCAACGTCCTGACTTTC.

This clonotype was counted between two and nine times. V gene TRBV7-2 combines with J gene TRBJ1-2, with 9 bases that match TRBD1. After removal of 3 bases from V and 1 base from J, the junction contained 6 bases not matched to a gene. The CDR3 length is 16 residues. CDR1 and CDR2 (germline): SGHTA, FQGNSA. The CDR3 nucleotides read TGTGCCAGCAGCTTCTCCGGGACAGGGCTTAACTATGGCTACACCTTC. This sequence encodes CASSFSGTGLNYGYTF.

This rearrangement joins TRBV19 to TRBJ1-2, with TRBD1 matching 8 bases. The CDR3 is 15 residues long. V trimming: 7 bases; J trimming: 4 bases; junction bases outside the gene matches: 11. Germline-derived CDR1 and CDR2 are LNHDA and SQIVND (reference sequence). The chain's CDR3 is CASIPRTGQAYGYTF. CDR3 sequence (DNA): TGTGCCAGTATCCCGCGGACAGGGCAAGCCTATGGCTACACCTTC. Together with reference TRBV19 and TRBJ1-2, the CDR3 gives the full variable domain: DGGITQSPKYLFRKEGQNVTLSCEQNLNHDAMYWYRQDPGQGLRLIYYSQIVNDFQKGDIAEGYSVSREKKESFPLTVTSAQKNPTAFYLCASIPRTGQAYGYTFGSGTRLTVV.

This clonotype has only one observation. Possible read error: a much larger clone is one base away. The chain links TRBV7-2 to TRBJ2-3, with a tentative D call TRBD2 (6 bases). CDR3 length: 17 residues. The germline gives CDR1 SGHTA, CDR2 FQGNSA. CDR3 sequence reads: CASSSWGVGTRTDMQYF. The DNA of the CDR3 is TGTGCCAGCAGCTCCTGGGGGGTAGGGACCCGCACAGATATGCAGTATTTT.

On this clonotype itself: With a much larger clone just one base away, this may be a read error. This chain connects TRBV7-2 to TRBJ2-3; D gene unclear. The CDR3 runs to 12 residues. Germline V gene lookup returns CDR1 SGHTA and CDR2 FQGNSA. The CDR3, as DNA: TGTGCCTGCAGCTTTGTCACAGATACGCAGTATTTT. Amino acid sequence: CACSFVTDTQYF.

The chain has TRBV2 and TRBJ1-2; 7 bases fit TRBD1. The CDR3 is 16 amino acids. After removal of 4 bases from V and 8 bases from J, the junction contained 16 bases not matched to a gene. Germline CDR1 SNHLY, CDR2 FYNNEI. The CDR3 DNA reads TGTGCCAGCAGTGGGTCGTCCGGACAGGCCCCCCACGGCTACACCTTC. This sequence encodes CASSGSSGQAPHGYTF.

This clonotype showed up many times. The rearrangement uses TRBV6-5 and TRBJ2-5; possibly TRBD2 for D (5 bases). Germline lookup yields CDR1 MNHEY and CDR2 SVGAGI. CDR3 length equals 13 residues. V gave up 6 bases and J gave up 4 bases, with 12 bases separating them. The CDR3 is CASSFRGLETQYF. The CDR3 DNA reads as TGTGCCAGCAGCTTTCGGGGTTTAGAGACCCAGTACTTC.

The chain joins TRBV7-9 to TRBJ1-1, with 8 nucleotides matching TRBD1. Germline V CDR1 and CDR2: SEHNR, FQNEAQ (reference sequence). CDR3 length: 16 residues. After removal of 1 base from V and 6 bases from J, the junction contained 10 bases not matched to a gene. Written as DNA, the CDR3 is TGTGCCAGCAGCTTAGTGAGGACAGGGAAGGGGGCTGAAGCTTTCTTT. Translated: CASSLVRTGKGAEAFF. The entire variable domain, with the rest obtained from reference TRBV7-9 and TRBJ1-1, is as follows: DTGVSQNPRHKITKRGQNVTFRCDPISEHNRLYWYRQTLGQGPEFLTYFQNEAQLEKSRLLSDRFSAERPKGSFSTLEIQRTEQGDSAMYLCASSLVRTGKGAEAFFGQGTRLTVV.

The CDR3 nucleotides read TGTGCCAGCAGCTCTAAACCCAGGCAGCAGTACTTC. Translating gives CASSSKPRQQYF. The chain carries TRBV7-2 and TRBJ2-7, with no clear D. The CDR3 covers 12 residues. Germline V gene data show CDR1 as SGHTA and CDR2 as FQGNSA. The V gene lost 4 bases and the J gene lost 8 bases, with 12 bases spanning the gap.

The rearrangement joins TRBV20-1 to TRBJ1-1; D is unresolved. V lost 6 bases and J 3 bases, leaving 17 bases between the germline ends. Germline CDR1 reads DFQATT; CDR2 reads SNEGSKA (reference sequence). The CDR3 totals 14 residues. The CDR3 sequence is CSANKGFEYTEAFF. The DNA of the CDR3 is TGCAGTGCCAACAAGGGATTTGAGTACACTGAAGCTTTCTTT.

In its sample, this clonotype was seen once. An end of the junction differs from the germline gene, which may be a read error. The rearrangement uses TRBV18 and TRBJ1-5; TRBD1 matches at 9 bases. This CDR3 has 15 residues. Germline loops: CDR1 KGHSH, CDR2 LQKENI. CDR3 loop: CASSPRTGAGQPRHF. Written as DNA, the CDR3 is TGTGCCAGCTCACCGCGGACAGGGGCAGGGCAGCCCCGGCATTTT.

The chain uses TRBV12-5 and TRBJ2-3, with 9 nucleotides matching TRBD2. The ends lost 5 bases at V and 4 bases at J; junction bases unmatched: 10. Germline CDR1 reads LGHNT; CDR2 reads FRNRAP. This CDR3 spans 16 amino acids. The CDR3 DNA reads TGTGCTAGTGGTAATGGGGGCGGGGGGGCCGCAGATACGCAGTATTTT. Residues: CASGNGGGGAADTQYF.

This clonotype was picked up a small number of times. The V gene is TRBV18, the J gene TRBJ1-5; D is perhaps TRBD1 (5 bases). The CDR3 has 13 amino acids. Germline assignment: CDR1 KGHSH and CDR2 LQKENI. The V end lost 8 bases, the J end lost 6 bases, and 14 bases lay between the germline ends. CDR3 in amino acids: CASTETGGQPQHF. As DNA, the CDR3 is TGTGCCAGCACAGAAACCGGGGGTCAGCCCCAGCATTTT.